This is a list of T cell receptor beta chains from one sample in a study of metastatic and nonmetastatic thyroid tumors. TCRdb reanalyzed the PCR reads via MiXCR. The data contain approximately 12,000 clones, roughly a quarter of them singletons. Sequencing used blood. All receptors come from a male donor with papillary thyroid cancer or a benign thyroid nodule (not recorded which). Some clones in this sample may be carry-over from other donors' samples. CDR3s include the opening cysteine and the closing phenylalanine or tryptophan. D genes are given only for firm matches. Expanded clones get a size class; other rows say once, few or many, or leave the size out.

v_gene	j_gene	len	abundance	d_gene	CDR3aa	CDR3nt
TRBV19	TRBJ2-3	13	-	-	CASRSPSTDTQYF	TGTGCCAGTAGGAGCCCTAGCACAGATACGCAGTATTTT
TRBV2	TRBJ2-2	15	few	-	CASSGGITSPGELFF	TGTGCCAGCAGTGGAGGGATCACGTCCCCCGGGGAGCTGTTTTTT
TRBV18	TRBJ1-1	19	many	TRBD1	CASSLLRTGVAGMNTEAFF	TGTGCCAGCTCACTTCTTCGTACAGGGGTTGCGGGAATGAACACTGAAGCTTTCTTT
TRBV7-9	TRBJ2-7	14	-	-	CASSPQTGEREQYF	TGTGCCAGCAGCCCGCAGACTGGGGAAAGGGAGCAGTACTTC
TRBV20-1	TRBJ2-1	13	many	-	CSARGGSYNEQFF	TGCAGTGCCAGGGGGGGCTCCTACAATGAGCAGTTCTTC
TRBV12-3/TRBV12-4	TRBJ1-2	14	-	TRBD1	CASSLNRGPYGYTF	TGTGCCAGCAGTTTAAACAGGGGGCCCTATGGCTACACCTTC
TRBV6-1	TRBJ2-2	14	-	-	CASRGTGNTGELFF	TGTGCCAGCAGGGGGACGGGGAACACCGGGGAGCTGTTTTTT
TRBV20-1	TRBJ2-7	15	few	-	CSARDLTRETYEQYF	TGCAGTGCTAGAGATCTTACCAGGGAGACCTACGAGCAGTACTTC
TRBV12-3/TRBV12-4	TRBJ2-2	15	few	-	CASSPRAANTGELFF	TGTGCCAGCAGCCCCCGGGCCGCGAACACCGGGGAGCTGTTTTTT
TRBV6-1	TRBJ2-3	15	-	TRBD1	CASNALGQGIDTQYF	TGTGCCAGCAACGCCTTGGGACAGGGAATAGATACGCAGTATTTT
TRBV12-5	TRBJ1-4	15	many	TRBD1	CASGLVCQGDEKLFF	TGTGCTAGTGGTTTGGTTTGCCAGGGGGATGAAAAACTGTTTTTT
TRBV27	TRBJ2-4	13	many	TRBD2	CASSSGISNIQYF	TGTGCCAGTTCTAGCGGGATAAGTAACATTCAGTACTTC
TRBV5-1	TRBJ2-2	16	-	TRBD1	CASSLQGGANTGELFF	TGCGCCAGCAGCTTGCAAGGGGGCGCGAACACCGGGGAGCTGTTTTTT
TRBV7-3	TRBJ2-7	17	many	TRBD1	CASSLMPGQGLTYEQYF	TGTGCCAGCAGCCTTATGCCGGGACAGGGTCTGACCTACGAGCAGTACTTC
TRBV2	TRBJ2-1	14	-	TRBD1	CASSEGQGEGEQFF	TGTGCCAGCAGTGAGGGACAGGGGGAAGGTGAGCAGTTCTTC
TRBV25-1	TRBJ2-7	14	-	TRBD1	CASSERQGAPVQYF	TGTGCCAGCAGTGAACGACAGGGGGCGCCTGTGCAGTACTTC
TRBV19	TRBJ2-7	13	few	-	CASSIVGGYEQYF	TGTGCCAGTAGTATAGTGGGCGGCTACGAGCAGTACTTC
TRBV2	TRBJ2-2	12	medium-sized	-	CASSLDAGELFF	TGTGCCAGCAGCCTTGACGCCGGGGAGCTGTTTTTT
TRBV15	TRBJ2-3	15	few	-	CATSGEVLGPDTQYF	TGTGCCACCAGCGGAGAGGTTCTGGGCCCAGATACGCAGTATTTT
TRBV6-2/TRBV6-3	TRBJ2-5	17	few	-	CASSYSAQTGAKETQYF	TGTGCCAGCAGTTACTCAGCCCAGACGGGTGCCAAAGAGACCCAGTACTTC
TRBV11-3	TRBJ2-1	11	-	-	CATSRGSEQFF	TGTGCCACCTCCAGGGGAAGTGAGCAGTTCTTC
TRBV6-2/TRBV6-3	TRBJ2-5	15	few	TRBD1	CASTYSTGGAETQYF	TGTGCCAGCACGTACTCCACAGGGGGCGCAGAGACCCAGTACTTC
TRBV6-2/TRBV6-3	TRBJ1-3	16	few	-	CASSYSMAVSGNTIYF	TGTGCCAGCAGTTACTCGATGGCTGTGTCTGGAAACACCATATATTTT
TRBV5-1	TRBJ1-6	15	-	-	CASSFTGMFGSPLHF	TGCGCCAGCAGCTTTACAGGGATGTTCGGGTCACCCCTCCACTTT